These 26 T cell receptor beta chains share one sample of origin, sequenced in a study of identical twins' blood T cells. A single record per CDR3 protein comes from TCRdb applying MiXCR to the 5' RACE reads. This table has 350,000 to 400,000 distinct CDR3 sequences, about 28% appearing once. Source material: PBMCs. The receptors come from a woman between 18 and 50 years old in good health.

The chain couples TRBV27 to TRBJ1-6; D unresolved. Trimming removed 8 bases at V and 0 bases at J, with 11 bases between. Germline values: CDR1 MNHEY, CDR2 SMNVEV (reference sequence). The CDR3 consists of 15 residues. CDR3: CASGNMGSYNSPLHF. CDR3 bases: TGTGCCAGCGGGAACATGGGCTCCTATAATTCACCCCTCCACTTT.

This clonotype showed up just a few times. This chain connects TRBV7-2 to TRBJ1-3; weak D call: TRBD1 (5 bases). CDR1 SGHTA and CDR2 FQGNSA come from the germline V gene. This CDR3 spans 14 amino acids. Between the trimmed V and J ends, which lost 6 bases and 1 base, there was a span of 10 bases. Written as DNA, the CDR3 is TGTGCCAGCAGGCCGGGACCTTCTGGAAACACCATATATTTT. It codes for CASRPGPSGNTIYF.

This clonotype was seen a few times. The chain couples TRBV18 to TRBJ2-1; the D is unclear. Trimming stripped 6 bases from V and 8 bases from J, with 11 bases between. In germline, CDR1 is KGHSH, CDR2 LQKENI. The CDR3 totals 12 residues. The chain's CDR3 is CASSPSRDEQFF. Here the CDR3 DNA reads TGTGCCAGCTCTCCTTCTAGAGATGAGCAGTTCTTC. The full variable domain, completed using reference TRBV18 and TRBJ2-1, is NAGVMQNPRHLVRRRGQEARLRCSPMKGHSHVYWYRQLPEEGLKFMVYLQKENIIDESGMPKERFSAEFPKEGPSILRIQQVVRGDSAAYFCASSPSRDEQFFGPGTRLTVL.

This clonotype has only a few counts. V is TRBV19 and J is TRBJ1-5, with D possibly TRBD1 on 5 matching bases. Germline CDR1 LNHDA, CDR2 SQIVND (reference sequence). V dropped 3 bases and J dropped 5 bases, with 11 bases sitting between them. The CDR3 has 14 amino acids. This CDR3 reads CASSIWFRDQPQHF. CDR3 bases: TGTGCCAGTAGTATTTGGTTCAGGGATCAGCCCCAGCATTTT.

This clonotype was seen a few times. Its ends do not fully match the called genes, so a read error is possible. CDR3 in DNA: TGTGCCATCAGCAGCGGGGGCGCCAACAATGAGCGGTTCTTC. As protein: CAISSGGANNERFF. The chain couples TRBV10-3 to TRBJ2-1; 8 nucleotides agree with TRBD2. CDR1 ENHRY and CDR2 SYGVKD come from the germline V gene. This CDR3 contains 14 residues.

This clonotype was detected a few times. The chain's CDR3 is CASTSLGELFF. CDR3 coding DNA: TGTGCCAGCACTAGCCTCGGGGAGCTGTTTTTT. The V and J genes are TRBV6-5 and TRBJ2-2; D possibly corresponds to TRBD2 (5 bases). The V gene lost 7 bases and the J gene lost 7 bases, with 7 bases spanning the gap. The CDR3 loop spans 11 amino acids. The germline V gene encodes CDR1 MNHEY and CDR2 SVGAGI.

On this clonotype: Because the CDR3 is missing its conserved closing phenylalanine or tryptophan, this is likely a read error. J is TRBJ1-2 and V is TRBV20-1, with 8 nucleotides matching TRBD1. The CDR3 is 15 residues long. Germline CDR1 reads DFQATT; CDR2 reads SNEGSKA (reference sequence). V lost 4 bases to trimming and J lost 3 bases; unmatched junction nucleotides: 10. The CDR3 DNA is TGCAGTGCTACTGCGGGACAGGCCGACTACTATGGCTACACCTTA. It translates to CSATAGQADYYGYTL.

This clonotype was counted a few times. The gene calls are TRBV29-1 and TRBJ2-7; TRBD1 agrees at 7 bases. The CDR3 contains 12 residues. The V gene's germline CDR1 is SQVTM and CDR2 ANQGSEA. V lost 4 bases, J lost 3 bases, and 3 bases stayed unmatched. The CDR3 loop reads CSVGQGNYEQYF. The DNA for the CDR3 is TGCAGCGTTGGACAGGGCAACTACGAGCAGTACTTC.

Note on this clonotype: Compared with germline, one end of the junction differs, possibly owing to a read error. Written as DNA, the CDR3 is TGCAGTGCTAGAATACGACAGGTCTACAATGAGCAGTCCTTC. This gives the protein CSARIRQVYNEQSF. This chain uses TRBV20-1 with TRBJ2-1; possibly TRBD1 for D (6 bases). The CDR3 length is 14 residues. CDR1 and CDR2 from the germline V gene are DFQATT and SNEGSKA (reference sequence).

A remark on this clonotype: One junction end disagrees with the germline gene, perhaps due to a read error. This chain links TRBV27 with TRBJ2-1; maybe TRBD2 (6 bases). From germline, CDR1 is MNHEY and CDR2 SMNVEV (reference sequence). CDR3 length: 12 amino acids. The CDR3 nucleotides are TGTGCCTGCAGTTTAGGAGGGGTAGAGCAGTTCTTC. Amino acids: CACSLGGVEQFF.

V usage is TRBV20-1 and J usage is TRBJ1-3; 7 nucleotides match TRBD1. From germline, CDR1 is DFQATT and CDR2 SNEGSKA (reference sequence). The V gene end was trimmed by 0 bases and the J gene end by 4 bases; junction bases not matched to a gene: 9. This CDR3 spans 16 amino acids. CDR3: CSARDYTGTAGNTIYF. In nucleotides, the CDR3 is TGCAGTGCTAGAGACTACACGGGGACAGCCGGAAACACCATATATTTT.

This clonotype was detected ten times or more. The V gene is TRBV6-2 or TRBV6-3, the J gene TRBJ1-6, with 8 nucleotides matching TRBD1. The CDR3 runs to 16 residues. The J segment lost 6 bases and the V segment lost 4 bases, leaving 8 bases of the junction unmatched. CDR1 is MNHEY, CDR2 SVGEGT, per germline. The CDR3 is CASSSDRESGNSPLHF. Here the CDR3 DNA reads TGTGCCAGCAGTTCGGACAGGGAATCCGGTAATTCACCCCTCCACTTT.

This clonotype was recorded a few times. The rearrangement links TRBV20-1 to TRBJ2-3, with 9 nucleotides matching TRBD2. This CDR3 comprises 17 residues. With 3 bases clipped from V and 2 bases from J, the junction kept 12 bases outside the gene matches. Germline values: CDR1 DFQATT, CDR2 SNEGSKA (reference sequence). CDR3 DNA: TGCAGTGCTAGGGCGGCCGGTAGCGGGGGACTCACAGATACGCAGTATTTT. Protein: CSARAAGSGGLTDTQYF.

The chain uses TRBV10-3 and TRBJ2-2; perhaps TRBD2 as D (7 bases). CDR3 length: 14 amino acids. CDR1 and CDR2 from the germline V gene are ENHRY and SYGVKD. The germline V and J ends were trimmed by 7 bases and 5 bases, with 14 bases remaining between them. The CDR3, as DNA: TGTGCCATCACGGAGGGGGGGCGGACCGGGGAGCTGTTTTTT. Translation: CAITEGGRTGELFF.

This clonotype came up a few times. This sequence joins TRBV30 and TRBJ2-7; 9 bases align to TRBD1. The CDR3 runs 16 residues. Germline lookup yields CDR1 GTSNPN and CDR2 SVGIG (reference sequence). V was pared by 2 bases and J by 3 bases, with 11 bases of the junction left unmatched. CDR3 sequence reads: CAWSQTGTGWLYEQYF. The CDR3, as DNA: TGTGCCTGGAGTCAAACCGGGACAGGGTGGCTCTACGAGCAGTACTTC.

The chain links TRBV7-9 to TRBJ1-2; D not certain. CDR1 and CDR2 from the germline V gene are SEHNR and FQNEAQ (reference sequence). This CDR3 region has 12 residues. V was pared by 3 bases and J by 3 bases, with 5 bases between. CDR3 loop: CASSFGDYGYTF. The CDR3 DNA sequence: TGTGCCAGCAGCTTTGGGGACTATGGCTACACCTTC.

A few counts support this clonotype. The chain carries TRBV7-6 and TRBJ1-4; D remains ambiguous. Germline values: CDR1 SGHVS, CDR2 FNYEAQ. CDR3 length equals 13 residues. Trimming pared 1 base from V and 8 bases from J, leaving 8 bases between. The CDR3 spells CASSLVLREKLFF. CDR3 coding DNA: TGTGCCAGCAGCTTAGTATTGCGAGAAAAACTGTTTTTT.

This clonotype turned up a few times. The chain is built from TRBV30 and TRBJ1-1, with no clear D. With 4 bases removed from V and 1 base from J, the gap between germline ends came to 13 bases. Germline CDR1 reads GTSNPN; CDR2 reads SVGIG (reference sequence). CDR3 length: 14 amino acids. CDR3 sequence (DNA): TGTGCCTGGACAGCCCAGGCCAGGAACACTGAAGCTTTCTTT. This codes for CAWTAQARNTEAFF.

This clonotype was observed many times. The chain has TRBV29-1 and TRBJ1-2; 8 bases match TRBD1. V shed 1 base, J shed 4 bases, and the junction held 2 bases outside the gene matches. The germline CDR1 and CDR2 sequences are SQVTM and ANQGSEA. This CDR3 contains 13 residues. The CDR3 sequence is CSVEVTGVYGYTF. The CDR3 nucleotides read TGCAGCGTTGAAGTGACAGGGGTCTATGGCTACACCTTC.

The table lists this clonotype with many counts. This chain connects TRBV29-1 to TRBJ2-1; a possible D gene is TRBD2 (6 bases). Germline V gives CDR1 SQVTM, CDR2 ANQGSEA. Trimming shortened V by 3 bases and J by 9 bases, and 18 bases separated the two germline ends. This CDR3 is built from 14 residues. This CDR3 is CSVEYGSGTGEQFF. The CDR3 bases are TGCAGCGTTGAGTACGGGAGTGGAACCGGTGAGCAGTTCTTC.

The DNA for the CDR3 is TGCGCCAGCAGCTTGTTGGCGGGCAACAGCGGCACCGGGGAGCTGTTTTTT. This sequence encodes CASSLLAGNSGTGELFF. The V and J genes are TRBV5-1 and TRBJ2-2, with D possibly TRBD2 on 5 matching bases. V was pared by 1 base and J by 4 bases, with 17 bases between. CDR1 is SGHRS and CDR2 is YFSETQ in the germline V gene. This CDR3 is built from 17 residues.

J is TRBJ2-1 and V is TRBV11-2, with 8 bases fitting TRBD2. Germline assignment: CDR1 SGHAT and CDR2 FQNNGV. The trim removed 0 bases at V and 6 bases at J, leaving 7 bases unmatched. This CDR3 is built from 16 residues. Here the CDR3 reads CASSLEPSGRFNEQFF. The CDR3 DNA follows: TGTGCCAGCAGCTTAGAACCCAGCGGGAGATTCAATGAGCAGTTCTTC. The full variable domain, completed using reference TRBV11-2 and TRBJ2-1, is EAGVAQSPRYKIIEKRQSVAFWCNPISGHATLYWYQQILGQGPKLLIQFQNNGVVDDSQLPKDRFSAERLKGVDSTLKIQPAKLEDSAVYLCASSLEPSGRFNEQFFGPGTRLTVL.

This clonotype was detected only a few times. The chain combines TRBV10-3 with TRBJ1-5; a possible D gene is TRBD1 (6 bases). The ends were cut back, 5 bases at V and 6 bases at J, with 11 bases in the middle. Germline assignment: CDR1 ENHRY and CDR2 SYGVKD. This CDR3 is built from 13 residues. CDR3 loop: CAISQGLSQPQHF. The CDR3 nucleotides read TGTGCCATCAGTCAGGGGCTGAGTCAGCCCCAGCATTTT.

This clonotype was observed a handful of times. This chain links TRBV27 with TRBJ1-5, with D unresolved. Germline CDR1 MNHEY, CDR2 SMNVEV (reference sequence). CDR3 length equals 15 residues. V was pared by 6 bases and J by 2 bases, with 14 bases between. The CDR3 sequence: CASSIRARGNQPQHF. Here the CDR3 DNA reads TGTGCCAGCAGCATCCGGGCCCGAGGCAATCAGCCCCAGCATTTT.

This clonotype came up many times. The chain combines TRBV11-2 with TRBJ1-2; a weak D match, TRBD1 (5 bases). The CDR3 is 17 amino acids. The V gene lost 0 bases and the J gene lost 5 bases, with 19 bases spanning the gap. Germline V gives CDR1 SGHAT, CDR2 FQNNGV. This CDR3 is CASSLELNRKGEYGYTF. Here the CDR3 DNA reads TGTGCCAGCAGCTTAGAGTTGAATCGCAAAGGGGAGTATGGCTACACCTTC.

The CDR3, as DNA: TGTGCCATCAGCCCGGACAGTCTCTATGGCTACACCTTC. This codes for CAISPDSLYGYTF. The chain employs TRBV10-3 and TRBJ1-2, with TRBD1 as a possible D gene (6 bases). The CDR3 sequence is 13 residues long. The V gene lost 6 bases and the J gene lost 4 bases, with 12 bases spanning the gap. Per the germline V gene, CDR1 is ENHRY and CDR2 is SYGVKD.